What follows is one T cell receptor (beta chain) and its context. No antigen is known for it. The CDR3 has 15 amino acids. The V end was cut by 4 bases, the J end by 2 bases, with 15 bases between. Germline V lookup: CDR1 ENHRY, CDR2 SYGVKD. The sample belongs to a study of cytomegalovirus exposure and HLA in healthy donors. The study ran its PCR with 60 Vbeta and 13 Jbeta primers. The assay was immunoSEQ multiplex PCR, and TCRdb's table has in-frame clones only and misses some. The sample includes some 120,000 clones, about three quarters of them seen just once. While unrecorded immune exposures were likely, the donors were nominally healthy when sampled. Study observations and caveats: An analysis done earlier found most TCR beta V segments productive about 87% or about 30% of the time.

Sequencing input: PBMCs. The chain combines TRBV10-3 with TRBJ2-7, with D maybe TRBD1 (5 bases). This sequence was found in a man younger than 40 in good health and CMV-seronegative. The CDR3 reads CAISGREGQAYEQYF. DNA for the CDR3: TGTGCCATCAGTGGAAGGGAAGGACAAGCCTACGAGCAGTACTTC.